This TCR beta chain is from a study of neurological immune-mediated disorders. This clonotype was picked up many times. Antigen: not known. Unsorted libraries were derived from 2 million PBMCs stored at -80 C. TCRdb re-analysed the 5' RACE reads in MiXCR, keeping a single row per CDR3 protein. The sample lists roughly 76,000 distinct CDR3 sequences; over 12% were seen once. Notes on the study in general: None of the CDR3 amino acid sequences of expanded clones were shared across subjects, and this suggested private repertoires in all groups.

V lost 5 bases to trimming and J lost 5 bases; unmatched junction nucleotides: 9. The CDR3 has 15 amino acids. The germline V gene has CDR1 MDHEN and CDR2 SYDVKM. The specimen was PBMCs. The sequence was collected from a woman aged 45-59 years in good health. The chain links TRBV28 to TRBJ1-2, with 9 bases that match TRBD1. The chain's CDR3 is CASSPRDRVKYGYTF. The CDR3 coding sequence is TGTGCCAGCAGTCCGCGGGACAGGGTGAAGTATGGCTACACCTTC.